This paragraph reports one T cell receptor beta chain. Sample-barcoded 5' priming and a J-beta primer mix drove a second PCR of roughly 7 to 11 cycles. TCRdb re-derived calls from the 5' RACE reads in MiXCR, one entry per CDR3 protein. In the table there are more than 800,000 distinct CDR3 sequences, more than 40% of which are singletons. This sample was included in a study of blood T cells in healthy people across ages. CDR1 and CDR2 (germline): MNHNY, SVGAGI (reference sequence). This CDR3 has 14 residues. The V end lost 4 bases, the J end lost 3 bases, and 10 bases lay between the germline ends. The specimen was blood. The receptor was derived from a woman in her sixties or seventies in good health. V is TRBV6-6 and J is TRBJ1-5; no clear D gene. The chain's CDR3 is CASSWEVNNQPQHF. Here the CDR3 DNA reads TGTGCCAGCAGTTGGGAGGTAAACAATCAGCCCCAGCATTTT.